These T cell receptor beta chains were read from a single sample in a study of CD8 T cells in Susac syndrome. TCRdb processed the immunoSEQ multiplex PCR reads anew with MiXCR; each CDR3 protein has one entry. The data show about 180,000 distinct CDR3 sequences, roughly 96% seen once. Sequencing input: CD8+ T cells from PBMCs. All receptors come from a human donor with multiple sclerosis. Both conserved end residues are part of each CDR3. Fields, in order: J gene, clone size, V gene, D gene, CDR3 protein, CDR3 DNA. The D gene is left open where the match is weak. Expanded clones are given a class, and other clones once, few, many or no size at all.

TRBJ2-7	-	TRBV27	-	CASQDPSSYEQYF	TGTGCCAGCCAGGACCCTAGCTCCTACGAGCAGTACTTC
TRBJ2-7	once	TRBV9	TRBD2	CASSEGTSGIYEQYF	TGTGCCAGCAGCGAGGGGACTAGCGGAATCTACGAGCAGTACTTC
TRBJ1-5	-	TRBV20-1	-	CSAREGTQPQHF	TGCAGTGCTAGAGAAGGGACTCAGCCCCAGCATTTT
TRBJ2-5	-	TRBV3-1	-	CASSQVKFETQYF	TGTGCCAGCAGCCAAGTTAAGTTTGAGACCCAGTACTTC
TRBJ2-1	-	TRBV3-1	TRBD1	CASSQAPRGTGYNEQFF	TGTGCCAGCAGCCAAGCCCCACGAGGGACAGGATACAATGAGCAGTTCTTC
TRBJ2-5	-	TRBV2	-	CASTYARQETQYF	TGTGCCAGCACTTATGCCAGACAAGAGACCCAGTACTTC
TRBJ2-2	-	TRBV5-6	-	CASSLGGPEELFF	TGTGCCAGCAGCTTGGGAGGGCCTGAGGAGCTGTTTTTT
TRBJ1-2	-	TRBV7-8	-	CASSAREYYGYTF	TGTGCCAGCAGCGCCCGGGAGTACTATGGCTACACCTTC
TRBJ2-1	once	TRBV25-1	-	CASSELATIGGANEQFF	TGTGCCAGCAGTGAATTGGCGACTATAGGAGGCGCCAATGAGCAGTTCTTC
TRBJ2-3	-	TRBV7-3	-	CASSSGPLDTQYF	TGTGCCAGCAGTTCCGGCCCCTTGGATACGCAGTATTTT
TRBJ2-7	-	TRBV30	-	CAWSVGQVDRYEQYF	TGTGCCTGGAGTGTAGGTCAGGTAGACCGCTACGAGCAGTACTTC
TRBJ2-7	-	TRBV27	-	CASSLGWAYEQYF	TGTGCCAGCAGTTTGGGTTGGGCCTACGAGCAGTACTTC
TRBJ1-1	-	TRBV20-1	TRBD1	CSARSPGTGDTEAFF	TGCAGTGCTAGATCCCCCGGGACAGGGGACACTGAAGCTTTCTTT
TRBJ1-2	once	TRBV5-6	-	CASSPSWGGALLPYGYTF	TGTGCCAGCAGCCCTTCTTGGGGGGGGGCGCTCCTTCCATATGGCTACACCTTC
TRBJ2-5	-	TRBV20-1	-	CSARDLPALLQETQYF	TGCAGTGCTAGAGATCTCCCAGCCCTTTTACAAGAGACCCAGTACTTC
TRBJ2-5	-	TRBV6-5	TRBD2	CASSYVGLATETQYF	TGTGCCAGCAGTTACGTAGGACTAGCAACGGAGACCCAGTACTTC
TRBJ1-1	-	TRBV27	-	CASSFVLGTEAFF	TGTGCCAGCAGTTTTGTTCTGGGGACTGAAGCTTTCTTT
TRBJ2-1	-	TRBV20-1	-	CSARPTTAALYNEQFF	TGCAGTGCTAGGCCCACGACGGCGGCTTTATACAATGAGCAGTTCTTC
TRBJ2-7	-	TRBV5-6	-	CASSLDDSYEQYF	TGTGCCAGCAGCTTGGATGACTCCTACGAGCAGTACTTC
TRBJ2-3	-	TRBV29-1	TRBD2	CSVEDRGGRKDTQYF	TGCAGCGTTGAAGATCGGGGGGGGCGAAAAGATACGCAGTATTTT
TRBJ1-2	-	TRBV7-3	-	CASSPHPGPNYGYTF	TGTGCCAGCAGCCCACACCCGGGACCTAACTATGGCTACACCTTC
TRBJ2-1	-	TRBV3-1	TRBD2	CASSQVRGVSLQFF	TGTGCCAGCAGCCAAGTTCGGGGGGTAAGTCTGCAGTTCTTC
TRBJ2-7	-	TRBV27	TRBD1	CASSSRVDRGGRLLGEQYF	TGTGCCAGCAGTTCCAGGGTGGACAGGGGTGGTCGACTACTCGGGGAGCAGTACTTC
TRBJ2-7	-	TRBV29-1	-	CSVEDAGTYEQYF	TGCAGCGTTGAAGACGCCGGTACCTACGAGCAGTACTTC
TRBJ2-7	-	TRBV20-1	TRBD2	CSARELAGLYEQYF	TGCAGTGCTAGAGAGCTAGCGGGTCTCTACGAGCAGTACTTC
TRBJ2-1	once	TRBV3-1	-	CASSTRPHNEQFF	TGTGCCAGCAGTACCCGGCCCCACAATGAGCAGTTCTTC
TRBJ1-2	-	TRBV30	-	CAWEGRGGGYTF	TGTGCCTGGGAAGGAAGGGGCGGAGGCTACACCTTC
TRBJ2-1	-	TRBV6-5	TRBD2	CASSSAQTGGPYNEQFF	TGTGCCAGCAGTTCGGCCCAGACGGGGGGGCCCTACAATGAGCAGTTCTTC
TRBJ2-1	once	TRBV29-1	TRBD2	CSVPLAGTYNEQFF	TGCAGCGTGCCCCTAGCGGGAACCTACAATGAGCAGTTCTTC
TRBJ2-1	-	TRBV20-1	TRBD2	CSAPSSRLADYNEQFF	TGCAGTGCTCCTTCCTCCCGACTAGCGGACTACAATGAGCAGTTCTTC
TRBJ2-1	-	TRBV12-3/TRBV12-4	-	CASSLVAGDEQFF	TGTGCCAGCAGTTTAGTGGCAGGGGATGAGCAGTTCTTC
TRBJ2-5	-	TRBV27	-	CASRRLGTQYF	TGTGCCAGCAGGCGTTTGGGGACCCAGTACTTC
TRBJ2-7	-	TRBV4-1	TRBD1	CASSFSRDRGYEQYF	TGCGCCAGCAGCTTCTCCCGGGACAGGGGCTACGAGCAGTACTTC
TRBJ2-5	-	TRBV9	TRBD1	CASSVAGQGGETQYF	TGTGCCAGCAGCGTAGCTGGACAGGGTGGCGAGACCCAGTACTTC